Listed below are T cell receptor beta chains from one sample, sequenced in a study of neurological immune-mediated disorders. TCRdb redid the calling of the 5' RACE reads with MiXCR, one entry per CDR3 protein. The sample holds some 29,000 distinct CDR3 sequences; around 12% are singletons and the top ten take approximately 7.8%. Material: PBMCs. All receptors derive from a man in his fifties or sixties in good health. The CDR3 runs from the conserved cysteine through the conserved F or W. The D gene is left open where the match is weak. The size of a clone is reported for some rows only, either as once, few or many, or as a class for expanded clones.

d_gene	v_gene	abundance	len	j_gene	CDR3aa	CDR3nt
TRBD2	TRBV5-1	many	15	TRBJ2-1	CASRTGTSDNNEQFF	TGCGCCAGCAGAACCGGGACTAGCGACAACAATGAGCAGTTCTTC
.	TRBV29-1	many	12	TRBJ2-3	CSVEYGTDTQYF	TGCAGCGTTGAGTATGGCACAGATACGCAGTATTTT
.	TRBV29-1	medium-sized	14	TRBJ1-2	CSVGRLTANYGYTF	TGCAGCGTTGGACGGCTGACAGCTAACTATGGCTACACCTTC
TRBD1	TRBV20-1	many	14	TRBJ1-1	CSAELLRGRTEAFF	TGCAGTGCTGAACTTTTAAGGGGGCGCACTGAAGCTTTCTTT
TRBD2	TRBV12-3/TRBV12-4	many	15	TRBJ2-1	CASSWTSGRFYEQFF	TGTGCCAGCAGCTGGACTAGCGGGAGGTTTTATGAGCAGTTCTTC
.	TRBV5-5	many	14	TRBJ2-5	CASSMRASQETQYF	TGTGCCAGCAGCATGCGGGCCAGCCAAGAGACCCAGTACTTC
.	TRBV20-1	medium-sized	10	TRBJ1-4	CATRREKLFF	TGCGCTACCCGAAGGGAAAAACTGTTTTTT
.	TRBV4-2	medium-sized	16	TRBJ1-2	CASSLSGTALHYGYTF	TGTGCCAGCAGCCTCTCCGGGACCGCGCTTCACTATGGCTACACCTTC
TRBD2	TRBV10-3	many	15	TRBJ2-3	CAIGSRTSGGDTQYF	TGTGCCATCGGATCCCGGACTAGCGGGGGAGATACGCAGTATTTT
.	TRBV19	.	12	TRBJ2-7	CASSADSYEQYF	TGTGCCAGTAGCGCCGACAGTTACGAGCAGTACTTC
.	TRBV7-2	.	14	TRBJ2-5	CASSLRGWRETQYF	TGTGCCAGCAGCTTACGGGGGTGGCGGGAGACCCAGTACTTC